The rows below give T cell receptor beta chains drawn from one sample of a study of T-cell memory formation after mild COVID-19. From the 5' RACE reads, TCRdb called clonotypes with MiXCR, one entry per CDR3 protein. This sample carries about 610,000 distinct CDR3 sequences, about 18% of them seen once, and the ten largest clones take about 7.5%. Sequenced material: PBMCs or a T cell subset sorted from them (not recorded which). The receptors come from an adult woman who had mild COVID-19 (a few samples of this study predate the infection). Cell type and time point are not known. Both conserved end residues are part of each CDR3. A D gene is named only where the DNA matches it firmly. Part of the rows lack a size; the others show once, few, many or a class for expanded clones.

>TRBJ1-1|-|TRBV4-1|few
CASSQAGKGANTEAFF
TGCGCCAGCAGCCAAGCAGGGAAAGGGGCCAACACTGAAGCTTTCTTT
>TRBJ2-1|TRBD2|TRBV6-4|-
CASSVGTSGSHEQFF
TGTGCCAGCAGTGTGGGGACTAGCGGGAGTCATGAGCAGTTCTTC
>TRBJ1-6|-|TRBV27|-
CAIGAGYNSPLHF
TGTGCCATCGGTGCAGGGTATAATTCACCCCTCCACTTT
>TRBJ1-5|-|TRBV3-1|many
CASSQVPGRGQPQHF
TGTGCCAGCAGCCAAGTTCCGGGCAGGGGTCAGCCCCAGCATTTT
>TRBJ2-5|TRBD2|TRBV12-3/TRBV12-4|few
CASSRRPGTSGGRYQETQYF
TGTGCCAGCAGTCGACGCCCCGGGACTAGCGGGGGCCGGTACCAAGAGACCCAGTACTTC
>TRBJ2-1|TRBD2|TRBV7-2|few
CASRLLAGAVEQFF
TGTGCCAGCAGACTACTAGCGGGAGCTGTTGAGCAGTTCTTC
>TRBJ2-3|-|TRBV7-6|-
CASSLAASASTDTQYF
TGTGCCAGCAGCTTAGCCGCGAGCGCTAGCACAGATACGCAGTATTTT
>TRBJ1-4|-|TRBV15|few
CATSPGGSTNEKLFF
TGTGCCACGTCGCCGGGGGGGAGCACTAATGAAAAACTGTTTTTT
>TRBJ1-1|TRBD1|TRBV10-3|-
CAISQGQAMNTEAFF
TGTGCCATCAGTCAAGGACAGGCAATGAACACTGAAGCTTTCTTT
>TRBJ2-2|TRBD2|TRBV7-2|-
CASSLPSGGSNTGELFF
TGTGCCAGCAGCTTACCTAGCGGGGGGTCAAACACCGGGGAGCTGTTTTTT
>TRBJ2-5|-|TRBV7-9|-
CASSFGLAVVETQYF
TGTGCCAGCAGCTTTGGTTTGGCTGTCGTGGAGACCCAGTACTTC
>TRBJ2-7|-|TRBV20-1|few
CSANVGTGAYEQYF
TGCAGTGCTAACGTGGGGACGGGGGCCTACGAGCAGTACTTC
>TRBJ1-4|TRBD1|TRBV7-8|-
CASSPRGLDEKLFF
TGTGCCAGCAGCCCGAGGGGGCTGGATGAAAAACTGTTTTTT
>TRBJ2-5|TRBD1|TRBV6-5|few
CATPLRGRVGETQYF
TGTGCCACTCCGCTCAGGGGGCGGGTCGGGGAGACCCAGTACTTC
>TRBJ1-1|TRBD1|TRBV3-1|few
CASSHDRASEAFF
TGTGCCAGCAGTCACGACAGGGCCTCTGAAGCTTTCTTT
>TRBJ2-3|-|TRBV12-3/TRBV12-4|-
CASSRGFGATDTQYF
TGTGCCAGCAGTAGGGGGTTTGGAGCTACAGATACGCAGTATTTT
>TRBJ1-2|-|TRBV6-5|-
CASSYDFRAHYGYTF
TGTGCCAGCAGTTACGATTTCAGGGCCCACTATGGCTACACCTTC
>TRBJ2-3|-|TRBV10-3|-
CAIRDTGSTDTQYF
TGTGCCATCAGGGATACCGGGAGCACAGATACGCAGTATTTT
>TRBJ1-2|-|TRBV16|-
CASSQSGQSYGYTF
TGTGCCAGCAGCCAATCGGGGCAGTCATATGGCTACACCTTC
>TRBJ2-5|-|TRBV25-1|-
CASSGGSWGETQYF
TGTGCCAGCAGTGGAGGGAGCTGGGGAGAGACCCAGTACTTC
>TRBJ2-7|TRBD1|TRBV12-3/TRBV12-4|-
CASSSGQGVFYEQYF
TGTGCCAGCAGTTCTGGACAGGGGGTGTTCTACGAGCAGTACTTC
>TRBJ2-7|TRBD2|TRBV9|-
CASSDSGSTSHEQYF
TGTGCCAGCAGTGATAGCGGGAGTACCTCCCACGAGCAGTACTTC
>TRBJ1-1|TRBD1|TRBV4-2|few
CASSQVVTGGTEAFF
TGTGCCAGCAGCCAAGTTGTGACAGGGGGTACTGAAGCTTTCTTT
>TRBJ2-3|TRBD2|TRBV7-9|many
CASSLGLAGVGDTQYF
TGTGCCAGCAGCTTAGGGCTAGCGGGAGTAGGCGATACGCAGTATTTT
>TRBJ1-5|-|TRBV2|few
CASSEGGGGQPQHF
TGTGCCAGCAGTGAGGGCGGGGGCGGTCAGCCCCAGCATTTT
>TRBJ2-7|-|TRBV20-1|once
CSARLQATTKGEYF
TGCAGTGCTAGACTCCAGGCGACTACGAAGGGGGAGTACTTC
>TRBJ2-7|-|TRBV5-6|few
CASSLSGYGYEQYF
TGTGCCAGCAGCTTGTCAGGGTACGGGTACGAGCAGTACTTC
>TRBJ1-3|TRBD1|TRBV20-1|few
CSAPFRTGPGNTIYF
TGCAGTGCCCCATTTCGGACAGGGCCCGGAAACACCATATATTTT
>TRBJ2-3|TRBD2|TRBV7-9|once
CASSPGLAFVTDTQYF
TGTGCCAGCAGCCCCGGACTAGCCTTCGTGACAGATACGCAGTATTTT
>TRBJ2-1|-|TRBV24-1|-
CATSDSGGPSYNEQFF
TGTGCCACCAGTGATAGCGGAGGGCCCTCCTACAATGAGCAGTTCTTC
>TRBJ2-1|TRBD1|TRBV20-1|few
CSAREEGAGEQFF
TGCAGTGCTAGAGAAGAGGGGGCAGGAGAGCAGTTCTTC
>TRBJ1-6|-|TRBV25-1|few
CASSALGAGGSPLHF
TGTGCCAGCAGTGCCTTGGGAGCGGGGGGCTCACCCCTCCACTTT
>TRBJ1-5|TRBD1|TRBV10-3|few
CATSPGTGRSNQPQHF
TGTGCCACCAGTCCCGGGACAGGTCGGAGCAATCAGCCCCAGCATTTT
>TRBJ1-1|TRBD1|TRBV7-9|-
CASGRTGANTEAFF
TGTGCCAGCGGCAGGACAGGGGCTAACACTGAAGCTTTCTTT
>TRBJ1-2|-|TRBV7-9|-
CASSLAASGYTF
TGTGCCAGCAGCTTAGCGGCCAGTGGCTACACCTTC
>TRBJ2-1|-|TRBV6-2/TRBV6-3|-
CASSYRAPPANEQFF
TGTGCCAGCAGTTATAGGGCCCCGCCCGCCAATGAGCAGTTCTTC
>TRBJ2-2|-|TRBV12-5|-
CASAAGGGPGELFF
TGTGCTAGTGCCGCCGGGGGAGGTCCCGGGGAGCTGTTTTTT
>TRBJ2-1|-|TRBV24-1|-
CATSDATRGAVINEQFF
TGTGCCACCAGTGATGCCACCAGGGGGGCGGTTATAAATGAGCAGTTCTTC
>TRBJ2-7|TRBD2|TRBV12-3/TRBV12-4|-
CASRRTSGGYEQYF
TGTGCCAGCAGGAGGACTAGCGGGGGCTACGAGCAGTACTTC
>TRBJ2-7|-|TRBV7-9|many
CASSPEISYEQYF
TGTGCCAGCAGCCCAGAGATTTCCTACGAGCAGTACTTC
>TRBJ2-7|-|TRBV5-1|-
CASSLEGVTYEQYF
TGCGCCAGCAGCTTGGAAGGGGTTACCTACGAGCAGTACTTC
>TRBJ2-2|-|TRBV7-6|-
CASSFTGLLFNTGELFF
TGTGCCAGCAGCTTTACGGGACTCCTATTTAACACCGGGGAGCTGTTTTTT
>TRBJ1-6|-|TRBV7-7|-
CASSLAAETPLHF
TGTGCTAGCAGCTTAGCGGCAGAAACACCCCTCCACTTT
>TRBJ2-4|TRBD1|TRBV12-3/TRBV12-4|many
CASSPRWGQGFHVVQYF
TGTGCCAGCAGTCCACGTTGGGGACAGGGGTTCCACGTGGTTCAGTACTTC
>TRBJ2-1|TRBD1|TRBV7-2|-
CASSFTGTGRYEQFF
TGTGCCAGCAGCTTTACCGGGACAGGGCGATATGAGCAGTTCTTC
>TRBJ2-2|-|TRBV29-1|few
CSVVSGGGYTGELFF
TGCAGCGTTGTATCGGGTGGTGGGTACACCGGGGAGCTGTTTTTT
>TRBJ2-7|TRBD2|TRBV7-2|few
CASSLWGGSTYEQYF
TGTGCCAGCAGCTTGTGGGGCGGGAGCACGTACGAGCAGTACTTC